This TCR beta chain was captured in a study of shared clonotypes between healthy human individuals. V lost 3 bases and J lost 11, with 10 bases in between. CDR1 is MDHEN, CDR2 SYDVKM, per germline. The CDR3 has 11 amino acids. Assay: immunoSEQ multiplex PCR; the TCRdb copy retains only in-frame clones and omits some. Here the sample spans roughly 1.4 million clones, approximately 98.5% being singletons. This TCR was sampled from a man younger than 45 in good health. The sequenced sample was naive CD4+ T cells sorted from blood. The sample's subset: CD45RA+ positively selected. The rearrangement uses TRBV28 and TRBJ1-1, with D unclear. CDR3: CASSLEPHAFF. Here the CDR3 DNA reads TGTGCCAGCAGTTTGGAACCACACGCTTTCTTT.